This T cell receptor (beta chain) was found in a study of T cell responses to AZD1222 COVID-19 vaccine. There are 13 residues in the CDR3. The germline CDR1 and CDR2 sequences are SEHNR and FQNEAQ (reference sequence). V shed 2 bases and J shed 5 bases, with 7 bases lying between them. Clones were sequenced by immunoSEQ multiplex PCR, and TCRdb holds only the in-frame ones, with some missing. Among roughly 120,000 clones listed, roughly 89% were seen once. The rearrangement links TRBV7-9 to TRBJ2-1, with D hard to call. The receptor was derived from an adult who received the AZD1222 COVID-19 vaccine. Here the sequenced sample was peripheral blood, taken 28 days after the second AZD1222 dose. The CDR3 sequence: CASSLQEDNEQFF. DNA for the CDR3: TGTGCCAGCAGCTTACAAGAGGACAATGAGCAGTTCTTC.